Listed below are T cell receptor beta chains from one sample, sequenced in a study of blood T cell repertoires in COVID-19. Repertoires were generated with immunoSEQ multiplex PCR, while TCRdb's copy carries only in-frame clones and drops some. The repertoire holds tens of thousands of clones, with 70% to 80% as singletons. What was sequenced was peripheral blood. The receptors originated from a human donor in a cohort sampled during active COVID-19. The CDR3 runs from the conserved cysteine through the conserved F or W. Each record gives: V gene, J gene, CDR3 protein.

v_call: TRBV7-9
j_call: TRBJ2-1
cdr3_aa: CASSLGGWTTSYNEQFF

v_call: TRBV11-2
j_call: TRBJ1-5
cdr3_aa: CASSSDRDSYNQPQHF

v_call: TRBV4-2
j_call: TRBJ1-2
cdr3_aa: CASSQPWGQGAYGYTF

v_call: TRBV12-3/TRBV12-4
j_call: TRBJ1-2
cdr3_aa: CASSTRGDYGYTF

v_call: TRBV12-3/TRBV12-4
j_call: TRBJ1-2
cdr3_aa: CASSPSGRGGYTF

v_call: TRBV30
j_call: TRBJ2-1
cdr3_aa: CAWRMGGRADNEQFF

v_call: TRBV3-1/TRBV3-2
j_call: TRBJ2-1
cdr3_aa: CASSRPGLAEDQQFF

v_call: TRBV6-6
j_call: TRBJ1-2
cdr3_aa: CASSSEGQPNYGYTF

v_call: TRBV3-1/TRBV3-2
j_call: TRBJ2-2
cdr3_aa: CASSLRQGRDTGELFF

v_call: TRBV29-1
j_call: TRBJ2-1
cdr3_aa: CSVEDPLAGTSYNEQFF

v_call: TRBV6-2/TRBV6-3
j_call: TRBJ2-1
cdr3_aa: CASSMGVEQFF

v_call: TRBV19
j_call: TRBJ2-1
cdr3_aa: CASSMGQGGGNEQFF

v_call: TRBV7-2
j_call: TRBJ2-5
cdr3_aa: CASLAGRQETQYF

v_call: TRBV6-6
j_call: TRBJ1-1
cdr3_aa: CASSYARGETEAFF

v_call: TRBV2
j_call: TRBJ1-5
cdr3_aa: CASSVYSNQPQHF

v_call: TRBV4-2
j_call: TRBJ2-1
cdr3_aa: CASSQVGSTSGYNEQFF

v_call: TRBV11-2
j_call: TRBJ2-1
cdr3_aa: CASSLGRAGGDEQFF

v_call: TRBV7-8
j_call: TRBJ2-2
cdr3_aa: CASSLGGRVTGELFF